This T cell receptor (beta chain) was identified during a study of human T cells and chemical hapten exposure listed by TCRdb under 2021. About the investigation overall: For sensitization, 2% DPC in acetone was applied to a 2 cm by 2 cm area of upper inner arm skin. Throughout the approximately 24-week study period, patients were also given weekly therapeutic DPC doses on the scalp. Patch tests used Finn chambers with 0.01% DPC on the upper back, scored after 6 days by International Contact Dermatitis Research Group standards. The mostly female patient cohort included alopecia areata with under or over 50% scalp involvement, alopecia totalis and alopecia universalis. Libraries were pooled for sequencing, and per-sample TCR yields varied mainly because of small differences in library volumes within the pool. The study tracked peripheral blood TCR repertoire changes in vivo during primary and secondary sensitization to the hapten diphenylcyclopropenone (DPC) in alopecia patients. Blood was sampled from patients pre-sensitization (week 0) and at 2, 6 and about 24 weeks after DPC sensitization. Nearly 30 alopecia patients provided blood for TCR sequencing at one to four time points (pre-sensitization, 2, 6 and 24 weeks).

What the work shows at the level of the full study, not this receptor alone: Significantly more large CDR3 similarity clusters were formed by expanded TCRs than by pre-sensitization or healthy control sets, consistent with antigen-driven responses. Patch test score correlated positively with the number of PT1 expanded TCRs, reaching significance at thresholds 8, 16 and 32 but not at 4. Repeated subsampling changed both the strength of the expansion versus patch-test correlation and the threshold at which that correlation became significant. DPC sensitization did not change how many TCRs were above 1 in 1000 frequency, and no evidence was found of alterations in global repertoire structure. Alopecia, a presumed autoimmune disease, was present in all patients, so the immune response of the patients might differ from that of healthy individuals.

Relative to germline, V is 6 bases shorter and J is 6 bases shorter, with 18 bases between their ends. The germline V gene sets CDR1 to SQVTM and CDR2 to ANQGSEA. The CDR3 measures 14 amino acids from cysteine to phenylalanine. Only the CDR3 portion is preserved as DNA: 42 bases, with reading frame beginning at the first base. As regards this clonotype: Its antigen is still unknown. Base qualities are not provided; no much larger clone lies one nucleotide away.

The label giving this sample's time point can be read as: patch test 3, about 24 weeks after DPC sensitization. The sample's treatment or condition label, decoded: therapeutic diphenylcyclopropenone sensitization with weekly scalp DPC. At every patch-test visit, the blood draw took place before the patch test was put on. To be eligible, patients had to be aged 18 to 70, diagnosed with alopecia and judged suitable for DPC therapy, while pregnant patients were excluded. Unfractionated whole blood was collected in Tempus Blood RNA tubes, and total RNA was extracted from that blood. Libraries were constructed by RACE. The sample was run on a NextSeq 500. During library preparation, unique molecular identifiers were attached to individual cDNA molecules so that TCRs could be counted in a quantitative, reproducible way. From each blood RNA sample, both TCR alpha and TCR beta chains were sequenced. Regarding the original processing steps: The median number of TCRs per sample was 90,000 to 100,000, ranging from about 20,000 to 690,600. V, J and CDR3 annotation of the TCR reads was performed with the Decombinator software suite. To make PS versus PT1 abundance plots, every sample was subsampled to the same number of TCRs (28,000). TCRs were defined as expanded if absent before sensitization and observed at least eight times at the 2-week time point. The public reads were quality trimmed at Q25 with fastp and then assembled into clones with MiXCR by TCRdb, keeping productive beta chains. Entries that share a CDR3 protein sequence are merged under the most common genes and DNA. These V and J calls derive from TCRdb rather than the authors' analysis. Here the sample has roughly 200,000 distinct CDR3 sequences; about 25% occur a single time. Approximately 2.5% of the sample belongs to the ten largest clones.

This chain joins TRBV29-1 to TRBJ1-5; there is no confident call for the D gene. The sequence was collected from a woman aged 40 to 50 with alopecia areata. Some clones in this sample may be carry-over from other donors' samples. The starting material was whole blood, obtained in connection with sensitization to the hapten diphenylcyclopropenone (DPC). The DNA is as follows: TGCAGCGTCGCCCCGGGAGGCGAAGGTCAGCCCCAGCATTTT. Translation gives CSVAPGGEGQPQHF.